Sequencing of this T cell receptor (beta chain) was carried out in a study of OX40 agonist ivuxolimab in advanced cancers. Overall study context: Across the patients, intravenous ivuxolimab was delivered every 2 weeks at 0.01 to 10 mg/kg. With a range of about 20 to 79, age averaged roughly 60 years, and 70% to 85% were male. The study's findings and limits: Part of the nonresponder group also had normalized T-cell clonal expansion that was low.

For this clone: As yet, its antigen is unknown.

TCRdb's copy holds only in-frame clones and misses some; the assay was immunoSEQ multiplex PCR. The sample has more than 80,000 clones, more than 80% seen once. The CDR3 is 15 amino acids. The ends were cut back, 0 bases at V and 4 bases at J, with 10 bases in the middle. Looked up from germline, CDR1 is SGHRS and CDR2 is YFSETQ. V usage is TRBV5-1 and J usage is TRBJ2-2; D is ambiguous. The sample here was CD4+ or CD8+ T cells sorted from blood, taken in a trial of the OX40 agonist ivuxolimab. The clonotype comes from an adult with an advanced solid tumor such as melanoma, head and neck, liver or kidney cancer. The CDR3 is CASSLAPASTGELFF. The CDR3 nucleotides read TGCGCCAGCAGCTTGGCCCCGGCGAGCACCGGGGAGCTGTTTTTT.